The next 13 T cell receptor beta chains were all read from a single sample in a study of blood T cell repertoires in COVID-19. The assay was immunoSEQ multiplex PCR, and TCRdb's table has in-frame clones only and misses some. The profile shows around 100,000 clones, about 84% of them singletons. The sample comprised peripheral blood. These receptors came from a man aged 50 or older with acute or convalescent COVID-19.

The chain uses TRBV3-1 (or the pseudogene TRBV3-2) and TRBJ1-4, with D possibly TRBD1 on 5 matching bases. Germline V gene sequence: CDR1 LGHDT, CDR2 YNNKEL (reference sequence). The CDR3 totals 15 residues. The V end lost 2 bases, the J end lost 3 bases, and 10 bases lay between the germline ends. The CDR3 reads CASSQNPGSNEKLFF. In DNA form, the CDR3 reads TGTGCCAGCAGCCAAAATCCAGGGTCTAATGAAAAACTGTTTTTT.

The rearrangement links TRBV2 to TRBJ1-4, with D possibly being TRBD1 (5 bases). This CDR3 is built from 14 residues. The germline V gene has CDR1 SNHLY and CDR2 FYNNEI. Trimming shortened V by 4 bases and J by 7 bases, and 13 bases separated the two germline ends. CDR3 DNA sequence: TGTGCCAGCAGTGTTAGGGGTATGGTTGAAAAACTGTTTTTT. As protein: CASSVRGMVEKLFF.

The chain employs TRBV11-2 and TRBJ2-1; D gene unclear. There are 15 residues in the CDR3. CDR1 is SGHAT and CDR2 is FQNNGV in the germline V gene. V was shortened by 0 bases and J by 0 bases, with 6 bases between the two germline ends. CDR3: CASSLDSPSYNEQFF. The CDR3 coding sequence is TGTGCCAGCAGCTTAGATAGCCCCTCCTACAATGAGCAGTTCTTC.

The chain combines TRBV11-2 with TRBJ1-2; D call uncertain. The V gene's germline CDR1 is SGHAT and CDR2 FQNNGV. The CDR3 loop spans 13 amino acids. V lost 5 bases and J 3 bases, leaving 10 bases between the germline ends. Here the CDR3 reads CASSPAGDYGYTF. CDR3 bases: TGTGCCAGCAGCCCTGCCGGGGACTATGGCTACACCTTC.

The chain joins TRBV28 to TRBJ2-7; 7 nucleotides agree with TRBD1. There are 13 residues in the CDR3. V trimming: 8 bases; J trimming: 4 bases; junction bases outside the gene matches: 8. Germline V CDR1 and CDR2: MDHEN, SYDVKM. CDR3 coding DNA: TGTGCCAGCTCCGGACAGGCACCGTACGAGCAGTACTTC. Translation: CASSGQAPYEQYF.

This rearrangement joins TRBV9 to TRBJ2-3; 8 positions match TRBD2. In germline, CDR1 is SGDLS, CDR2 YYNGEE. CDR3 size: 15 residues. The J segment lost 8 bases and the V segment lost 3 bases, leaving 11 bases of the junction unmatched. The CDR3 DNA reads as TGTGCCAGCAGCGGAATAGGGGGACTAGTTGGTACGCAGTATTTT. Its translation is CASSGIGGLVGTQYF.

This clone has only a few counts. The chain combines TRBV7-2 with TRBJ1-2, with 7 bases matching TRBD1. The junction had 8 bases not matched to a gene; V was cut back by 5 bases and J by 5 bases. The CDR3 length is 14 residues. Looked up from germline, CDR1 is SGHTA and CDR2 is FQGNSA. CDR3 coding DNA: TGTGCCAGCAGCGAAAGGCCACAGGGGTATGGCTACACCTTC. This sequence encodes CASSERPQGYGYTF. The full variable domain, its missing parts supplied by reference TRBV7-2 and TRBJ1-2, is GAGVSQSPSNKVTEKGKDVELRCDPISGHTALYWYRQSLGQGLEFLIYFQGNSAPDKSGLPSDRFSAERTGGSVSTLTIQRTQQEDSAVYLCASSERPQGYGYTFGSGTRLTVV.

CDR3 in DNA: TGTGCCAGCAGCCGTACGACAACTAACACCGGGGAGCTGTTTTTT. Protein: CASSRTTTNTGELFF. V and J are TRBV5-5 and TRBJ2-2, with unresolved D. Trimming stripped 4 bases from V and 2 bases from J, with 12 bases between. This CDR3 has 15 amino acids. Germline CDR1 SGHKS, CDR2 YYEKEE (reference sequence). Together with reference TRBV5-5 and TRBJ2-2, the CDR3 gives the full variable domain: DAGVTQSPTHLIKTRGQQVTLRCSPISGHKSVSWYQQVLGQGPQFIFQYYEKEERGRGNFPDRFSARQFPNYSSELNVNALLLGDSALYLCASSRTTTNTGELFFGEGSRLTVL.

This rearrangement joins TRBV5-1 to TRBJ1-3, with D hard to call. Trimming left V 3 bases short and J 0 bases short, with 7 bases between. This CDR3 is 14 amino acids long. CDR1 and CDR2 from the germline V gene are SGHRS and YFSETQ. The CDR3 protein is CASSSGISGNTIYF. CDR3 nucleotide sequence: TGCGCCAGCAGCTCGGGTATCTCTGGAAACACCATATATTTT.

CDR3 in amino acids: CASRTGKLNTEAFF. In DNA, the CDR3 is TGTGCCAGCCGGACCGGGAAGCTGAACACTGAAGCTTTCTTT. The chain combines TRBV6-6 with TRBJ1-1; D remains ambiguous. The V gene's germline CDR1 is MNHNY and CDR2 SVGAGI (reference sequence). With 8 bases removed from V and 0 bases from J, the gap between germline ends came to 13 bases. CDR3 size: 14 residues.

This chain connects TRBV3-1 (or the pseudogene TRBV3-2) to TRBJ1-1; D is perhaps TRBD1 (6 bases). The CDR3 is made up of 14 amino acids. The germline V and J ends were trimmed by 4 bases and 3 bases, with 12 bases remaining between them. Germline lookup yields CDR1 LGHDT and CDR2 YNNKEL (reference sequence). CDR3 sequence (DNA): TGTGCCAGCAGCCGACAGGTTGTAGACACTGAAGCTTTCTTT. Protein: CASSRQVVDTEAFF.

The J gene is TRBJ1-1, the V gene TRBV28, with TRBD1 matching over 7 bases. This CDR3 has 15 residues. Germline V lookup: CDR1 MDHEN, CDR2 SYDVKM. V lost 7 bases to trimming and J lost 1 base; unmatched junction nucleotides: 9. DNA of the CDR3: TGTGCCAGCACCCTGTCAGGGGGTAGGAACACTGAAGCTTTCTTT. It is translated as CASTLSGGRNTEAFF.

The chain recombines TRBV6-5 with TRBJ2-3; 9 bases are a match to TRBD1. There are 14 residues in the CDR3. Germline CDR1 MNHEY, CDR2 SVGAGI. V lost 4 bases to trimming and J lost 4 bases; unmatched junction nucleotides: 3. CDR3 DNA: TGTGCCAGCAGTTGGGGGACAGGGTCAGATACGCAGTATTTT. Translated: CASSWGTGSDTQYF.